The 22 T cell receptor beta chains below were found in one sample sequenced in a study of molecular identifiers for immune sequencing clone quantification. Via MiXCR, TCRdb re-called the PCR reads, giving one row per CDR3 protein. This sample yields about half a million distinct CDR3 sequences, of which about 26% are seen a single time; 0.76% belongs to the top ten. Sequences were obtained from naive CD8+ T cells from blood, with Jurkat cell RNA spiked in. Subset given: FACS-sorted CD8+CD4-CCR7+CD45RA+ naive T cells. Every receptor here comes from a human donor in good health. Some libraries in this study had Jurkat cell RNA spiked in.

The genes are TRBV18 and TRBJ2-7; D not resolved. The germline V gene encodes CDR1 KGHSH and CDR2 LQKENI. CDR3 length: 16 amino acids. Trimming took off 6 bases at V and 6 bases at J, with 24 bases between the two ends. The CDR3 reads CASSPLGPTTACEQYF. CDR3 coding DNA: TGTGCCAGCTCGCCCTTAGGGCCGACAACTGCCTGCGAGCAGTACTTC.

This clonotype was recorded a few times. The V and J genes are TRBV11-1 and TRBJ2-3; TRBD1 might be the D (5 bases). Germline V lookup: CDR1 SGHAT, CDR2 FQDESV (reference sequence). The CDR3 length is 18 residues. Trimming removed 5 bases from V and 1 base from J, with 22 bases in between. For the CDR3, the DNA is TGTGCCAGCAGCCAGGGCGGAGTCCCAGCAGTGGGCACAGATACGCAGTATTTT. Translating it yields CASSQGGVPAVGTDTQYF.

A note on this clonotype: A read error is possible here, since a much larger clone lies one base away. The chain couples TRBV2 to TRBJ2-3; D may correspond to TRBD1 or TRBD2 (5 bases each). V lost 3 bases and J lost 14, with 15 bases in between. This CDR3 is built from 12 residues. From germline, CDR1 is SNHLY and CDR2 FYNNEI. CDR3 sequence: CASSDGDPFWYF. The CDR3 DNA sequence: TGTGCCAGCAGTGATGGGGACCCGTTTTGGTATTTT.

The gene calls are TRBV4-3 and TRBJ2-1; TRBD2 agrees at 7 bases. CDR3 size: 16 residues. Germline CDR1 and CDR2: LGHNA and YSLEER. The V gene end was trimmed by 0 bases and the J gene end by 6 bases; junction bases not matched to a gene: 8. The CDR3 DNA sequence: TGCGCCAGCAGCCAAGAGTCAGCGGGGCCAGGCAATGAGCAGTTCTTC. Translating gives CASSQESAGPGNEQFF.

The genes are TRBV5-4 and TRBJ2-7; D is perhaps TRBD1 or TRBD2 (6 bases each). The CDR3 totals 14 residues. V shed 6 bases and J shed 4 bases, with 17 bases lying between them. CDR1 SGHNT and CDR2 YYREEE come from the germline V gene (reference sequence). The CDR3 protein is CASTEWGAAYEQYF. CDR3 coding DNA: TGTGCCAGCACCGAATGGGGGGCCGCTTACGAGCAGTACTTC.

About this clonotype itself: Given a much more abundant clone one base away, this may be a read error. The chain is built from TRBV6-6 and TRBJ2-3; D is possibly TRBD2 (6 bases). Looked up from germline, CDR1 is MNHNY and CDR2 is SVGAGI (reference sequence). Trimming shortened V by 3 bases and J by 3 bases, and 13 bases separated the two germline ends. The CDR3 covers 15 residues. This chain's CDR3 is CASSYNRDLTDTQYF. The CDR3 nucleotides read TGTGCCAGCAGTTATAATCGGGACTTGACAGATACGCAGTATTTT.

This clonotype was counted a single time. Being one base from a much bigger clone, this may be a read error. The rearrangement joins TRBV15 to TRBJ2-1; 8 bases line up with TRBD1. The junction had 6 bases not matched to a gene; V was cut back by 5 bases and J by 6 bases. Germline CDR1 and CDR2: LNHNV and YYDKDF (reference sequence). The length of the CDR3 is 14 residues. CDR3 region: CATSEGQVRNEQFF. The CDR3 DNA reads as TGTGCCACCAGCGAGGGACAGGTCCGCAATGAGCAGTTCTTC.

This clonotype showed up many times. V gene TRBV28 combines with J gene TRBJ1-5, with 7 positions matching TRBD1. The V gene's germline CDR1 is MDHEN and CDR2 SYDVKM. Germline trimming cut 6 bases from V and 1 base from J; bases unmatched to any gene: 6. The CDR3 extends over 15 amino acids. Here the CDR3 reads CASRTTGYSNQPQHF. CDR3 bases: TGTGCCAGCAGGACGACAGGGTACAGCAATCAGCCCCAGCATTTT. Full variable domain (outside the CDR3, taken from reference TRBV28 and TRBJ1-5): DVKVTQSSRYLVKRTGEKVFLECVQDMDHENMFWYRQDPGLGLRLIYFSYDVKMKEKGDIPEGYSVSREKKERFSLILESASTNQTSMYLCASRTTGYSNQPQHFGDGTRLSIL.

Comments on this clonotype: A read error may be the cause here, since a much bigger clone is one base away. The rearrangement uses TRBV12-3 or TRBV12-4 and TRBJ1-6, with D tentatively TRBD1 (6 bases). The CDR3 contains 17 residues. The CDR3 region is CASTPGGQYPYNSPLRF. The DNA for the CDR3 is TGTGCCAGCACCCCTGGGGGCCAGTACCCCTATAATTCACCCCTCCGCTTT.

In this sample, this clonotype turned up many times. This chain uses TRBV5-6 with TRBJ2-7; D unclear. CDR1 is SGHDT and CDR2 is YYEEEE in the germline V gene. The V end was cut by 4 bases, the J end by 2 bases, with 13 bases between. The CDR3 consists of 14 residues. The CDR3 DNA sequence: TGTGCCAGCAGCCCGAGCCTGTCCCCCTACGAGCAGTACTTC. Translation gives CASSPSLSPYEQYF.

The V and J genes are TRBV6-2 or TRBV6-3 and TRBJ2-3, with 11 bases lining up with TRBD2. V lost 2 bases, J lost 4 bases, and 8 bases stayed unmatched. The germline gives CDR1 MNHEY, CDR2 SVGEGT. This CDR3 comprises 17 residues. CDR3 sequence (DNA): TGTGCCAGCAGTTACGGAGAACTAGCGGGAGTCGCAGATACGCAGTATTTT. This translates into CASSYGELAGVADTQYF.

This clonotype showed up many times. This chain uses TRBV7-6 with TRBJ2-7; D possibly corresponds to TRBD1 (5 bases). CDR1 is SGHVS, CDR2 FNYEAQ, per germline. The V and J ends lost 4 bases and 0 bases respectively, with 10 bases between them. The CDR3 spans 14 residues. CDR3 loop: CASSSTVSSYEQYF. In DNA form, the CDR3 reads TGTGCCAGCAGCTCGACAGTTAGCTCCTACGAGCAGTACTTC.

V usage is TRBV6-2 or TRBV6-3 and J usage is TRBJ1-1; no clear D gene. Trimming cost V 3 bases and J 11 bases, with 13 bases left between them. Germline CDR1 reads MNHEY; CDR2 reads SVGEGT. This CDR3 contains 12 residues. CDR3: CASSYGYPTAFF. CDR3 bases: TGTGCCAGCAGTTATGGGTACCCGACTGCTTTCTTT.

The CDR3 DNA is TGTGCCAGCAGTTTTACGGTTGACTATGGCTACACCTTC. Its protein is CASSFTVDYGYTF. The chain links TRBV12-3 or TRBV12-4 to TRBJ1-2, with D unclear. V was shortened by 3 bases and J by 3 bases, with 8 bases between the two germline ends. CDR3 length: 13 residues.

This clonotype was recorded many times. The rearrangement links TRBV5-5 to TRBJ2-7; the match to TRBD1 covers 8 bases. Germline V gene data show CDR1 as SGHKS and CDR2 as YYEKEE (reference sequence). V shed 5 bases, J shed 4 bases, and the junction held 8 bases outside the gene matches. CDR3 length: 14 amino acids. The CDR3 loop is CASREGTGGYEQYF. The DNA for the CDR3 is TGTGCCAGCAGGGAAGGGACAGGCGGGTACGAGCAGTACTTC.

This chain joins TRBV6-2 or TRBV6-3 and TRBJ2-1, with a possible D match to TRBD2 (6 bases). V was clipped by 4 bases and J by 1 base, with 8 bases between them. The CDR3 consists of 14 residues. The germline gives CDR1 MNHEY, CDR2 SVGEGT. The CDR3 is CASSSGTSYNEQFF. The CDR3, as DNA: TGTGCCAGCAGTTCGGGGACTTCCTACAATGAGCAGTTCTTC.

This clonotype showed up just a few times. A much larger clonotype is one base distant, so this may be a read error. This chain uses TRBV14 with TRBJ2-5, with TRBD2 as a possible D gene (5 bases). This CDR3 contains 15 residues. Germline CDR1 is SGHDN and CDR2 is FVKESK. CDR3 DNA sequence: TGTGCCAGGTTTTTGACTACGTCGACGATAAGGACCCCGTACTTC. Translated: CARFLTTSTIRTPYF.

The V gene is TRBV9, the J gene TRBJ2-2; D uncertain. V was shortened by 4 bases and J by 0 bases, with 7 bases between the two germline ends. CDR3 size: 14 residues. Germline V gene data show CDR1 as SGDLS and CDR2 as YYNGEE. The CDR3 region has the DNA TGTGCCAGCAGCCCACAAGCGAACACCGGGGAGCTGTTTTTT. As protein: CASSPQANTGELFF.

This rearrangement joins TRBV19 to TRBJ1-5; D is unclear. This CDR3 is 14 amino acids long. Trimming stripped 3 bases from V and 0 bases from J, with 6 bases between. Germline-derived CDR1 and CDR2 are LNHDA and SQIVND (reference sequence). The CDR3 sequence is CASSIFSSNQPQHF. The CDR3 DNA sequence: TGTGCCAGTAGTATCTTCTCTAGCAATCAGCCCCAGCATTTT.

The rearrangement joins TRBV24-1 to TRBJ2-7; D gene unclear. Germline V lookup: CDR1 KGHDR, CDR2 SFDVKD. V lost 1 base and J 3 bases, leaving 15 bases between the germline ends. This CDR3 region has 16 residues. CDR3 loop: CATSDLRPGPLYEQYF. CDR3 nucleotide sequence: TGTGCCACCAGTGATTTACGACCCGGACCACTCTACGAGCAGTACTTC.

There are many counts of this clonotype. The CDR3 spells CASSGTGGANEKLFF. DNA of the CDR3: TGTGCCAGCAGCGGCACAGGGGGAGCTAATGAAAAACTGTTTTTT. The chain has TRBV7-9 and TRBJ1-4; the match to TRBD1 covers 8 bases. V gave up 5 bases and J gave up 3 bases; unmatched junction bases: 5. Germline assignment: CDR1 SEHNR and CDR2 FQNEAQ (reference sequence). CDR3 length: 15 amino acids.

This clonotype was counted only a few times. This chain joins TRBV20-1 and TRBJ2-2; the D gene is possibly TRBD1 (6 bases). In germline, CDR1 is DFQATT, CDR2 SNEGSKA (reference sequence). This CDR3 contains 13 residues. The CDR3 is CTTRDTGTGELFF. In DNA, the CDR3 is TGCACCACCCGGGACACGGGGACCGGGGAGCTGTTTTTT.